This TCR beta chain is from a study of a mutant IDH1 vaccine in newly diagnosed glioma (dated by TCRdb to about 2021). In the study overall: Patients were given eight vaccinations, in weeks 1, 3, 5, 7, 11, 15, 19 and 23, which matched visits V03 through V10. Vaccination started 4-6 weeks after radiotherapy alone, or was given together with temozolomide cycles in the groups whose treatment included chemotherapy. Of the 25 to 35 patients who were treated, about 62% were male and about 40% were female, and the mean age was around 40 years. Before enrollment, patients had received standard therapy of radiotherapy alone, temozolomide alone, or radiochemotherapy with temozolomide; most received the combination. Six visits were used for peripheral blood collection: V03 (baseline), V05, V07, V10, V12 and V13. For exploratory analyses, about 25 treated patients had longitudinal TCRB deep sequencing done wherever samples were available.

Library preparation was by the immunoSEQ multiplex PCR assay. Rearranged TCR beta chain sequences were amplified with the hsTCRB Kit following the manufacturer's protocol. Sequencing of TCRB libraries was carried out on an Illumina MiSeq. For the original study's pipeline: Demultiplexing, trimming and gene mapping were performed with the kit vendor's proprietary platform. The table was pulled from immuneACCESS by TCRdb, which kept in-frame rearrangements only. Such tables lose some clones; where checked, under half of the loss comes from unresolved V genes, and the rest has no known cause. Clone size and V and J calls were adopted from that table, with D and trimming inferred from the DNA. Within this sample are 40,000 to 55,000 clones, with around nine tenths of them counted one time only. The ten largest clones take up under 2.5% of the sample. The investigation overall reported the following: Selection of PBMC samples for TCRB deep sequencing was based on availability. Changes in the top peripheral T cell clonotypes picked up by TCRB sequencing did not appear to be linked to pseudoprogression. Immune responses induced by the vaccine were seen in around 93% of patients across multiple MHC alleles. The authors noted that analyses of patient blood samples could not be reproduced because of sample limitations.

On this clone: The clone's antigen remains unknown. No much larger clone is present one base from it, and per-base qualities are unavailable.

In the paper's terms, the time point label means: week 11, during vaccination. Each vaccine dose was 300 ug of a 20-mer mutant IDH1 peptide in Montanide, given subcutaneously with topical imiquimod. Newly diagnosed WHO grade 3 or 4 IDH1-mutant astrocytomas showing loss of nuclear ATRX were present in the donors. The samples were drawn from NOA16, a multicentre, single-arm, open-label phase I trial in Germany that tested a mutant IDH1 peptide vaccine in humans for the first time. Genomic DNA for TCRB sequencing was extracted from EDTA blood using the DNeasy Blood and Tissue Kit. The sequence was collected from a man aged 50 to 59 with glioma. The sequences come from PBMCs, collected from a glioma patient whose treatment included an IDH1 peptide vaccine.

The DNA reads as follows: TGCAGTGCCACCCTCGGGGGGCTGCAGTACTTC. Its product reads: CSATLGGLQYF. The chain employs TRBV20-1 and TRBJ2-7, with TRBD2 tentatively as D gene (7 bases match). V was cut back by 6 bases and J by 9 bases, leaving a gap of 15 bases between them. The germline V gene (reference sequence) sets CDR1 to DFQATT and CDR2 to SNEGSKA. The CDR3 sequence holds 11 residues, the cysteine and phenylalanine included. The sequence is cut down to CDR3 DNA, 33 bases in frame from base 1.